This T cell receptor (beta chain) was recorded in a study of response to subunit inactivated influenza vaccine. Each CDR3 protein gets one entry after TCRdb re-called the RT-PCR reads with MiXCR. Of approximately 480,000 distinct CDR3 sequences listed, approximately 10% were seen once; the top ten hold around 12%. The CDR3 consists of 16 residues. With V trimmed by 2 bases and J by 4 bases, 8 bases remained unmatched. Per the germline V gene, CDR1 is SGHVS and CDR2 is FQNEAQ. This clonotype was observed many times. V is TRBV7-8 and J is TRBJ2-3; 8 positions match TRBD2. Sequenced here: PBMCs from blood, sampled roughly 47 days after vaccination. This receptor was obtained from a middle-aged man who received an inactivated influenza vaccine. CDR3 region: CASSLTFGGVADTQYF. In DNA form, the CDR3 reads TGTGCCAGCAGCTTAACTTTCGGGGGGGTAGCAGATACGCAGTATTTT.